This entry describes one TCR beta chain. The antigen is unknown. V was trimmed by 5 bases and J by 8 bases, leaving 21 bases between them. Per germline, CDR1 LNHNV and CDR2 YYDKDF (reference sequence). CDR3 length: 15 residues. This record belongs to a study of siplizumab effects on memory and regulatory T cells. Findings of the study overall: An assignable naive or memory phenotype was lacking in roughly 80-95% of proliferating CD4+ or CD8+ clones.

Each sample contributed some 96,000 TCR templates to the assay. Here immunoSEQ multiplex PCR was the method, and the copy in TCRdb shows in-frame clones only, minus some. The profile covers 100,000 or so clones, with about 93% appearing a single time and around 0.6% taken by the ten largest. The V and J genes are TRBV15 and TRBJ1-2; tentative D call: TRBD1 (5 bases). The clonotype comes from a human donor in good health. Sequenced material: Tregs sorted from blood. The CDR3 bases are TGTGCCACCAGCTGGTCGGCCGGGACGGCTCTCGGCTACACCTTC. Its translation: CATSWSAGTALGYTF.